This T cell receptor beta chain was obtained from a study of T cell changes during pregnancy in multiple sclerosis. Clones were sequenced by immunoSEQ multiplex PCR, and TCRdb holds only the in-frame ones, with some missing. The profile shows roughly 40,000 clones, over 80% of them singletons. The CDR3 is 15 residues long. V gave up 0 bases and J gave up 1 base, with 7 bases separating them. Germline V gives CDR1 SGDLS, CDR2 YYNGEE. V gene TRBV9 combines with J gene TRBJ1-4; D possibly corresponds to TRBD1 (6 bases). The material sequenced was CD4+ T cells from peripheral blood mononuclear cells, taken before pregnancy. This receptor was taken from a female donor with multiple sclerosis, enrolled in a pregnancy study. The CDR3 here is CASSVEGVTNEKLFF. In DNA form, the CDR3 reads TGTGCCAGCAGCGTAGAGGGGGTAACTAATGAAAAACTGTTTTTT. Supplemented by reference TRBV9 and TRBJ1-4, the full variable domain reads DSGVTQTPKHLITATGQRVTLRCSPRSGDLSVYWYQQSLDQGLQFLIQYYNGEERAKGNILERFSAQQFPDLHSELNLSSLELGDSALYFCASSVEGVTNEKLFFGSGTQLSVL.